This T cell receptor beta chain emerged from a study of T cells in Graves' hyperthyroidism and ophthalmopathy. Findings and caveats of the study: In validation, the model predicted ophthalmopathy. These predictions came a median approximately 5.9 months before onset. Most thyroid clonotypes expanded above 0.001 were also detected in blood.

Criteria for exclusion of patients were uncontrolled infection, other autoimmune disease, pregnancy or lactation. This clonotype has ten or more counts. Antigen: not known. RNA transcripts provided the source from which TCR beta CDR3 regions were amplified. Researchers ran a first-round RT-PCR on the TCR CDR3 using the HTBI primer set. A single record per CDR3 protein comes from TCRdb applying MiXCR to the multiplex PCR reads. The table includes roughly 500,000 distinct CDR3 sequences, approximately 48% detected once. Unmatched junction bases numbered 5, after V lost 6 bases and J lost 7 bases. Germline V CDR1 and CDR2: DFQATT, SNEGSKA (reference sequence). The CDR3 has 12 amino acids.

The V gene is TRBV20-1, the J gene TRBJ1-4; 7 nucleotides align to TRBD1. The material sequenced was peripheral blood or thyroid tissue (not recorded which). This receptor was identified in an adult woman with Graves' disease, either hyperthyroidism or ophthalmopathy (not recorded which). The CDR3 sequence is CSAVRTGEKLFF. The DNA for the CDR3 is TGCAGTGCAGTCCGGACAGGTGAAAAACTGTTTTTT.